What follows is one T cell receptor beta chain and its context. Its antigen remains unidentified. Each sample provided at least 5 micrograms of extracted total RNA. Next came a second PCR, run for about 7 to 12 cycles, which used a sample-barcoded 5' primer along with a J-beta primer mix. The authors tagged each cDNA molecule using a template-switch adaptor with 12 random nucleotides. TCRdb re-called the 5' RACE reads through MiXCR, storing one row per CDR3 protein. The table shows 1,800,000 or so distinct CDR3 sequences, with roughly 43% occurring only once. This sample was included in a study of blood T cells in healthy people across ages. Whole-study findings and limits: The unknown donor CMV status may have confounded expanded clonotype changes.

This clonotype originated in a human donor in good health. Sequencing used blood.

DNA of the CDR3: TGTGCCAGCAGCTTAGAGTTGGTTAATTCAGAGACCCAGTACTTC. Residues: CASSLELVNSETQYF. The rearrangement joins TRBV7-2 to TRBJ2-5; D gene unclear. CDR3 size: 15 residues. Trimming took off 1 base at V and 4 bases at J, with 13 bases between the two ends. Germline CDR1 is SGHTA and CDR2 is FQGNSA.